The subject of this entry is one TCR beta chain. As yet, its antigen is unknown. The CDR3 length is 14 residues. The junction had 10 bases not matched to a gene; V was cut back by 4 bases and J by 6 bases. CDR1 is SGHKS and CDR2 is YYEKEE in the germline V gene (reference sequence). These data belong to a study of shared clonotypes between healthy human individuals. Study-level points and caveats: Sequencing depth was expected to influence donor clonotype sharing.

Produced via immunoSEQ multiplex PCR; TCRdb's table is partial and in-frame only. Here the sample spans roughly 1 million clones, about 76% being singletons. The clonotype originates from a man in his late teens or twenties in good health. This rearrangement joins TRBV5-5 to TRBJ2-7; TRBD2 aligns across 7 bases. The sequencing input was memory CD4+ T cells sorted from blood. Subset of the sample: CD45RA-negative fraction. In DNA form, the CDR3 reads TGTGCCAGCAGCCCCACGACTAGCCGGCGCGAGCAGTACTTC. Amino acids: CASSPTTSRREQYF. The variable domain in full, with the rest retrieved from reference TRBV5-5 and TRBJ2-7, is DAGVTQSPTHLIKTRGQQVTLRCSPISGHKSVSWYQQVLGQGPQFIFQYYEKEERGRGNFPDRFSARQFPNYSSELNVNALLLGDSALYLCASSPTTSRREQYFGPGTRLTVT.